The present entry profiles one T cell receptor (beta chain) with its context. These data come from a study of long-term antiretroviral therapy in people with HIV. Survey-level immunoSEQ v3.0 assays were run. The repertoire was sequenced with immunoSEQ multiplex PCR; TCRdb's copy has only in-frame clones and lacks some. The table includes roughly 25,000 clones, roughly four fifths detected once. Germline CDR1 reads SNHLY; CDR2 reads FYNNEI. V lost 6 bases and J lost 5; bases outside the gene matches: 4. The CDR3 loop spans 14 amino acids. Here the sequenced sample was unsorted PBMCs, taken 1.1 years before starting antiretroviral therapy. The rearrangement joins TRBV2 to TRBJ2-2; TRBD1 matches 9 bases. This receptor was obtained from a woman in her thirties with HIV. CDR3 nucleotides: TGTGCCAGCAGCCCGACAGGGGGAACCGGGGAGCTGTTTTTT. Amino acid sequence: CASSPTGGTGELFF.